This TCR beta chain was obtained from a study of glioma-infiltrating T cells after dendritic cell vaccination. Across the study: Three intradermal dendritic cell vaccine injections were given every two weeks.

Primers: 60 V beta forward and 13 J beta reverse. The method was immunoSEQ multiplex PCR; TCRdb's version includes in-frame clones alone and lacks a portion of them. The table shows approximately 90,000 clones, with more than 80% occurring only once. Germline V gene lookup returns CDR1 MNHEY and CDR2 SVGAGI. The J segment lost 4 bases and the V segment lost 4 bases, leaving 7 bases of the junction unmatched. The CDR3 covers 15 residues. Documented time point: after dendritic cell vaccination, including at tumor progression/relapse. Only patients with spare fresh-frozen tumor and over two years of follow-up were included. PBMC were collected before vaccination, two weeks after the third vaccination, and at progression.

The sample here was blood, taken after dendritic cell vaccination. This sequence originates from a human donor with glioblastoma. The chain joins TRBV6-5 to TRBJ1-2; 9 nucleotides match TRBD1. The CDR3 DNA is TGTGCCAGCAGTTTTACAGGGGGCGAAGTCTATGGCTACACCTTC. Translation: CASSFTGGEVYGYTF.